The 19 T cell receptor beta chains below come from one sample, sequenced in a study of regulatory T cells in long-lasting Graves disease. Sequencing libraries for TCR beta were prepared with iRepertoire HTBI primers and Arm-PCR of CDR3 regions. Using its own MiXCR run on the multiplex PCR reads, TCRdb lists one record per CDR3 protein. The sample records approximately 540,000 distinct CDR3 sequences, around 11% being singletons. This sample's time point: newly diagnosed GD, antithyroid drugs for less than 3 months. Extracted RNA from PBMCs served as the source of the TCR library. The same data also contributed to another study, on T cells in Graves' hyperthyroidism and ophthalmopathy.

The sequencing used peripheral blood mononuclear cells (PBMCs), collected at new diagnosis, from a patient treated with antithyroid drugs. The receptors were sampled from a young woman with Graves disease.

This clonotype was observed many times. V usage is TRBV28 and J usage is TRBJ2-3, with 12 bases lining up with TRBD2. The V gene's germline CDR1 is MDHEN and CDR2 SYDVKM. Unmatched junction bases numbered 10, after V lost 3 bases and J lost 3 bases. The CDR3 extends over 18 amino acids. CDR3 sequence: CASSFPLTTSGRTDTQYF. CDR3 bases: TGTGCCAGCAGTTTCCCCCTTACGACTAGCGGGAGAACAGATACGCAGTATTTT.

This clonotype was counted at least ten times. The chain carries TRBV30 and TRBJ2-7; 10 positions agree with TRBD1. V lost 2 bases to trimming and J lost 2 bases; unmatched junction nucleotides: 3. The length of the CDR3 is 14 residues. Germline V gives CDR1 GTSNPN, CDR2 SVGIG (reference sequence). The CDR3 DNA is TGTGCCTGGAGTTTCGGGACAGGGGCCTACGAGCAGTACTTC. Translated, it gives CAWSFGTGAYEQYF.

This clonotype has only a few counts. CDR3 sequence reads: CSVVRTYSYNEQFF. The CDR3 DNA reads as TGCAGTGTTGTGCGGACATACTCCTACAATGAGCAGTTCTTC. The chain uses TRBV20-1 and TRBJ2-1, with a tentative D call TRBD1 (5 bases). The ends were cut back, 7 bases at V and 0 bases at J, with 13 bases in the middle. The CDR3 contains 14 residues. Germline V gene sequence: CDR1 DFQATT, CDR2 SNEGSKA (reference sequence).

The chain recombines TRBV18 with TRBJ2-7; TRBD2 matches at 7 bases. Germline V gene lookup returns CDR1 KGHSH and CDR2 LQKENI. The CDR3 is 16 residues long. V lost 0 bases to trimming and J lost 0 bases; unmatched junction nucleotides: 5. CDR3 amino acids: CASSPPNGGGSYEQYF. In DNA form, the CDR3 reads TGTGCCAGCTCACCACCCAACGGCGGGGGCTCCTACGAGCAGTACTTC.

The V gene is TRBV19, the J gene TRBJ2-5; unclear D gene. Trimming pared 0 bases from V and 3 bases from J, leaving 5 bases between. In germline, CDR1 is LNHDA, CDR2 SQIVND (reference sequence). CDR3 size: 13 residues. The CDR3 sequence: CASSIDSEETQYF. The CDR3 nucleotides are TGTGCCAGTAGTATAGATTCTGAAGAGACCCAGTACTTC.

Many counts were recorded for this clonotype. CDR3 loop: CASSWDYADTQYF. The DNA for the CDR3 is TGTGCCAGCAGCTGGGACTATGCAGATACGCAGTATTTT. This sequence joins TRBV5-6 and TRBJ2-3, with 7 bases matching TRBD2. V shed 3 bases and J 4 bases; nucleotides not matched to a gene: 2. The CDR3 totals 13 residues. Germline V lookup: CDR1 SGHDT, CDR2 YYEEEE.

This clonotype was recorded many times. This chain connects TRBV20-1 to TRBJ2-7; D remains unclear. CDR1 and CDR2 from the germline V gene are DFQATT and SNEGSKA (reference sequence). The CDR3 is 12 amino acids. V gave up 1 base and J gave up 6 bases, with 10 bases separating them. In nucleotides, the CDR3 is TGCAGTGCTAGAGGCCCCCTAGGCGAGCAGTACTTC. It encodes CSARGPLGEQYF.

This clonotype has ten or more counts. This chain uses TRBV18 with TRBJ2-1; 8 positions agree with TRBD2. The germline gives CDR1 KGHSH, CDR2 LQKENI. Germline trimming cut 2 bases from V and 2 bases from J; bases unmatched to any gene: 5. This CDR3 contains 16 residues. This CDR3 reads CASSPVGGRTYNEQFF. As DNA, the CDR3 is TGTGCCAGCTCACCAGTCGGCGGGAGGACCTACAATGAGCAGTTCTTC.

This clonotype turned up a few times. A much larger clone lies a single base off, so this may be a read error. The CDR3 protein is CASSEVGRQFF. In DNA form, the CDR3 reads TGTGCCAGCAGTGAGGTAGGGAGGCAGTTCTTC. The gene calls are TRBV2 and TRBJ2-1; tentatively, D is TRBD2 (5 bases). Germline CDR1 and CDR2: SNHLY and FYNNEI. Trimming removed 3 bases at V and 12 bases at J, with 9 bases between. The CDR3 consists of 11 residues.

This rearrangement joins TRBV27 to TRBJ1-1, with TRBD1 as a possible D gene (6 bases). The ends were cut back, 5 bases at V and 4 bases at J, with 14 bases in the middle. The CDR3 is 14 residues long. Germline V gives CDR1 MNHEY, CDR2 SMNVEV (reference sequence). The CDR3 protein is CASSGGARGTEAFF. The CDR3 region has the DNA TGTGCCAGCAGTGGGGGGGCCCGGGGCACTGAAGCTTTCTTT.

Concerning this clonotype: This likely traces to a read error, being one base from a far larger clone. The rearrangement uses TRBV12-3 or TRBV12-4 and TRBJ2-7, with 10 bases fitting TRBD1. The CDR3 consists of 14 residues. J gave up 2 bases and V 8 bases, and 6 bases lay outside the gene matches. The chain's CDR3 is CASGGQGGPYEQYF. The CDR3 bases are TGTGCCAGCGGCGGACAGGGGGGCCCCTACGAGCAGTACTTC.

Only a few counts were recorded for this clonotype. V usage is TRBV19 and J usage is TRBJ1-4, with no clear D. Per the germline V gene, CDR1 is LNHDA and CDR2 is SQIVND (reference sequence). The CDR3 totals 11 residues. The V end was cut by 7 bases, the J end by 8 bases, with 8 bases between. CDR3 sequence: CASKNREKLFF. As DNA, the CDR3 is TGTGCCAGTAAAAACCGAGAAAAACTGTTTTTT.

Comment on this clonotype: This is likely an artifact of a read error, given a far larger clone one base away. The genes are TRBV2 and TRBJ2-1, with D maybe TRBD1 (6 bases). V was shortened by 6 bases and J by 10 bases, with 22 bases between the two germline ends. From germline, CDR1 is SNHLY and CDR2 FYNNEI. The CDR3 sequence is 15 residues long. The CDR3 spells CASSGTGKLSYEQFF. Written as DNA, the CDR3 is TGTGCCAGCAGCGGAACAGGGAAACTCTCCTACGAGCAGTTCTTC. Complete variable domain (other parts from reference TRBV2 and TRBJ2-1): EPEVTQTPSHQVTQMGQEVILRCVPISNHLYFYWYRQILGQKVEFLVSFYNNEISEKSEIFDDQFSVERPDGSNFTLKIRSTKLEDSAMYFCASSGTGKLSYEQFFGPGTRLTVL.

The CDR3: CASSTHPSGRTDEQFF. The CDR3 DNA follows: TGTGCCAGTAGTACCCACCCTAGCGGGAGAACGGATGAGCAGTTCTTC. The chain couples TRBV19 to TRBJ2-1, with 10 bases matching TRBD2. The CDR3 sequence is 16 residues long. Looked up from germline, CDR1 is LNHDA and CDR2 is SQIVND (reference sequence). Trimming removed 4 bases from V and 8 bases from J; junction bases left unmatched: 11.

This chain joins TRBV19 and TRBJ1-1; TRBD1 might be the D (5 bases). V shed 5 bases and J shed 2 bases, with 12 bases lying between them. The germline gives CDR1 LNHDA, CDR2 SQIVND (reference sequence). CDR3 size: 14 residues. CDR3 coding DNA: TGTGCCAGTAGTTCTCAGGGTGTCAACACTGAAGCTTTCTTT. Translating gives CASSSQGVNTEAFF.

This clonotype was observed at least ten times. V is TRBV11-3 and J is TRBJ2-3; 11 nucleotides match TRBD2. Germline V CDR1 and CDR2: SGHNT, YENEEA. The junction had 15 bases not matched to a gene; V was cut back by 4 bases and J by 6 bases. There are 18 residues in the CDR3. The CDR3: CASSWGKTSGIGTDTQYF. In DNA form, the CDR3 reads TGTGCCAGCAGCTGGGGGAAGACTAGCGGGATTGGTACCGATACGCAGTATTTT.

V is TRBV7-9 and J is TRBJ1-2; D is undetermined. Germline V gene sequence: CDR1 SEHNR, CDR2 FQNEAQ (reference sequence). The CDR3 extends over 17 amino acids. Trimming cost V 4 bases and J 5 bases, with 23 bases left between them. The CDR3 loop reads CASSSKVRAPDGYGYTF. DNA for the CDR3: TGTGCCAGCAGCTCAAAAGTCCGGGCCCCTGATGGGTATGGCTACACCTTC.

This clonotype was counted many times. This chain connects TRBV7-8 to TRBJ2-3; D is perhaps TRBD2 (6 bases). The germline gives CDR1 SGHVS, CDR2 FQNEAQ. Trimming took 1 base from V and 1 from J, leaving 12 bases between them. The CDR3 is made up of 16 amino acids. CDR3 region: CASSLETRLGTDTQYF. CDR3 DNA sequence: TGTGCCAGCAGCTTAGAGACTAGACTAGGCACAGATACGCAGTATTTT.

This clonotype was found once. The chain employs TRBV20-1 and TRBJ2-5; TRBD1 is a possible D gene (6 bases). There are 12 residues in the CDR3. Germline V lookup: CDR1 DFQATT, CDR2 SNEGSKA (reference sequence). V was pared by 4 bases and J by 3 bases, with 9 bases between. CDR3 loop: CSAMRTEETQYF. In DNA form, the CDR3 reads TGCAGTGCTATGAGGACAGAAGAGACCCAGTACTTC.